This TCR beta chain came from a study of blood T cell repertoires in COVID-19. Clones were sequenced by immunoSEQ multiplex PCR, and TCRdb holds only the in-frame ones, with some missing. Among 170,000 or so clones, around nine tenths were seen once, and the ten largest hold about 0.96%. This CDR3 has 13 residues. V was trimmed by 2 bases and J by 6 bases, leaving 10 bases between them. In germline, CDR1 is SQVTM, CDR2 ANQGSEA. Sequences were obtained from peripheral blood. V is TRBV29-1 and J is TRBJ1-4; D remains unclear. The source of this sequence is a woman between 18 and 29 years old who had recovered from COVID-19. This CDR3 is CSVERARDEKLFF. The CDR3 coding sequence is TGCAGCGTTGAAAGGGCGAGGGATGAAAAACTGTTTTTT.